This T cell receptor beta chain stems from a study of lymphopenia after photon versus proton radiotherapy. On this clone: Its antigen is not known.

Some clones are missing from TCRdb's copy, which holds only in-frame ones; the method was immunoSEQ multiplex PCR. The data show over 50,000 clones, approximately 84% seen once. In germline, CDR1 is LGHNA, CDR2 YNFKEQ. CDR3 length: 19 residues. Trimming took off 0 bases at V and 0 bases at J, with 17 bases between the two ends. Overall study findings and caveats: Authors raise, but do not show, better survival with proton therapy.

Sequenced material: peripheral blood, taken from a patient treated with photon-based radiotherapy. The chain employs TRBV4-2 and TRBJ2-2; D is perhaps TRBD1 or TRBD2 (5 bases each). The clonotype originates from a man between 35 and 55 years old with gastric cancer. The DNA for the CDR3 is TGTGCCAGCAGCCAAGAAGGCGAGAGGGGATACGCGAACACCGGGGAGCTGTTTTTT. Its protein is CASSQEGERGYANTGELFF.